The present entry profiles one TCR beta chain with its context. Each mixed lymphocyte reaction held 200,000 CFSE-labeled responders and 200,000 irradiated violet-dye-labeled stimulators. The record originates from a study of graft-versus-host responses after intestinal transplantation. Turning to the study itself: Recipients across the board were started on anti-thymocyte globulin induction, then kept on tacrolimus and steroids for about 3 years. Findings and limits, study-wide: After transplant, early declines in HvG clones were associated with peak levels of circulating GvH clones. There were GvH clones found in recipient marrow, and some of them appeared first in ileum or blood.

Profiling relied on immunoSEQ multiplex PCR, and the TCRdb table lists in-frame clones only, not all of them. The table lists approximately 9,100 clones, approximately 33% of them singletons. The CDR3 extends over 16 amino acids. V was shortened by 4 bases and J by 3 bases, with 19 bases between the two germline ends. CDR1 is MNHEY and CDR2 is SMNVEV in the germline V gene (reference sequence). This TCR came from a human patient who was an organ donor for intestinal transplantation. V and J are TRBV27 and TRBJ2-7; the D gene is possibly TRBD1 (6 bases). This specimen consisted of alloreactive CD8+ T cells from a mixed lymphocyte reaction culture, obtained before transplantation. The subset is: CFSE-low proliferating T cells sorted from approximately 6-day pre-transplant mixed lymphocyte reaction (GvH or HvG direction). The CDR3 DNA sequence: TGTGCCAGCAGTTACAGGGTTCTGGAGTCGCACTACGAGCAGTACTTC. Its protein is CASSYRVLESHYEQYF.